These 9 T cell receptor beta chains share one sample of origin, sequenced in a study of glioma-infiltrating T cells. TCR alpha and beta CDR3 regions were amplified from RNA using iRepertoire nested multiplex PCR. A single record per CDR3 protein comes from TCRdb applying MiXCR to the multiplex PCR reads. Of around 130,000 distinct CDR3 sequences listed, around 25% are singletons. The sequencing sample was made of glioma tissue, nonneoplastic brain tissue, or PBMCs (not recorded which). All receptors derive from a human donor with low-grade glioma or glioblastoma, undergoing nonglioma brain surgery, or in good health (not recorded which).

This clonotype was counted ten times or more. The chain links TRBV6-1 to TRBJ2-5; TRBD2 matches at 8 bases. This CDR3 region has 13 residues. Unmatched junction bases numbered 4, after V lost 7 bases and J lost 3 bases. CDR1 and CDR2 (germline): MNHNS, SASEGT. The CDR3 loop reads CASKGSGEETQYF. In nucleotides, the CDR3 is TGTGCCAGCAAGGGTAGCGGGGAAGAGACCCAGTACTTC.

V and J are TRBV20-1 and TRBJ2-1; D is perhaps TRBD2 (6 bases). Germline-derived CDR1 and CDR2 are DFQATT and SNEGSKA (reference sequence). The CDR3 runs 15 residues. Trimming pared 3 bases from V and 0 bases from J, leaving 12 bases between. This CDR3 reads CSASHGGSSYNEQFF. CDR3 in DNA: TGCAGTGCTAGTCACGGGGGAAGCTCCTACAATGAGCAGTTCTTC.

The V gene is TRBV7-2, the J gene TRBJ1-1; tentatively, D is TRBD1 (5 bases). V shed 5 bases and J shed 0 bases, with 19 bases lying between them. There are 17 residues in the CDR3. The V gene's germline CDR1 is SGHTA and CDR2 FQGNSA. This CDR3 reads CASSTPRTHQLNTEAFF. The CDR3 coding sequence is TGTGCCAGCAGCACCCCGAGGACACACCAATTGAACACTGAAGCTTTCTTT.

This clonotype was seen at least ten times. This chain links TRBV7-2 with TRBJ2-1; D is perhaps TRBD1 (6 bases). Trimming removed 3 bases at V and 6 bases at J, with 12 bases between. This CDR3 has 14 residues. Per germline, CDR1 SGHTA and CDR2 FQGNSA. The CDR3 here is CASSFGGLGNEQFF. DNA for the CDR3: TGTGCCAGCAGCTTTGGGGGCCTGGGCAATGAGCAGTTCTTC.

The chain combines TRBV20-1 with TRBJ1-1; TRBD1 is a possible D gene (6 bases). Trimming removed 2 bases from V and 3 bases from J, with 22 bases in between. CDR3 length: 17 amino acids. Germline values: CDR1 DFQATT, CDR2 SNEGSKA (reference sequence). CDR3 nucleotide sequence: TGCAGTGCTAGACTCGGGGGGGTCAGGGGCCTTTACACTGAAGCTTTCTTT. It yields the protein CSARLGGVRGLYTEAFF.

CDR3 sequence: CASRVMGSYNSPLHF. The CDR3 coding sequence is TGTGCAAGTCGCGTCATGGGGTCCTATAATTCACCCCTCCACTTT. The V and J genes are TRBV12-2 and TRBJ1-6. TRBV12-2 is classified as a pseudogene. The CDR3 runs 15 residues.

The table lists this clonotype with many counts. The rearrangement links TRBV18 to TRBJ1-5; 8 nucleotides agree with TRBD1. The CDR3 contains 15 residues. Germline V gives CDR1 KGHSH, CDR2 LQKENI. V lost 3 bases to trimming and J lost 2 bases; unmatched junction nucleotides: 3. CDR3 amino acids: CASSPGQGGNQPQHF. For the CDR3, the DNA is TGTGCCAGCTCACCCGGACAGGGAGGCAATCAGCCCCAGCATTTT.

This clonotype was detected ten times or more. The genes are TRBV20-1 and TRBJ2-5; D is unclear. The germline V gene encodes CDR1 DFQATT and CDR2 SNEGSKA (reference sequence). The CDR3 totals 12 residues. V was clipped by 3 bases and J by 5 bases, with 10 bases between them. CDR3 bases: TGCAGTGCTAGTGTTCTCGGGGAGACCCAGTACTTC. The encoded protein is CSASVLGETQYF.

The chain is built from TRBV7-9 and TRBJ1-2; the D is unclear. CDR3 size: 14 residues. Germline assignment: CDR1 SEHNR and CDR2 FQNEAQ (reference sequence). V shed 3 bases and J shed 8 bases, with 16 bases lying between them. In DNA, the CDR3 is TGTGCCAGCAGCTTCGGCGTACTGGGTTGGGGCTACACCTTC. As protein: CASSFGVLGWGYTF.